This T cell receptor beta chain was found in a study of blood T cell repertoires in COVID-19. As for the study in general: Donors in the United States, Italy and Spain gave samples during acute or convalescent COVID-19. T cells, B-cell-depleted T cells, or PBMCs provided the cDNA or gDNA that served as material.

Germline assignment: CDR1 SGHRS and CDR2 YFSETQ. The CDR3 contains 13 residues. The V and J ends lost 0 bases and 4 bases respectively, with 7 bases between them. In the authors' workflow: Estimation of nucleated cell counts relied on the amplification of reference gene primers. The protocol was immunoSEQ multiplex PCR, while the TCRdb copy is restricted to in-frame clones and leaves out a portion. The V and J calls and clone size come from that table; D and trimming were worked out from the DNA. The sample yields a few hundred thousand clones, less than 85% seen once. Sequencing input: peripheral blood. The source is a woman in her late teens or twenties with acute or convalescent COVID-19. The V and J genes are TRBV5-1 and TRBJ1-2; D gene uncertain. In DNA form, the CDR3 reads TGCGCCAGCAGCTTGGGTATTAGCTATGGCTACACCTTC. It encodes CASSLGISYGYTF.